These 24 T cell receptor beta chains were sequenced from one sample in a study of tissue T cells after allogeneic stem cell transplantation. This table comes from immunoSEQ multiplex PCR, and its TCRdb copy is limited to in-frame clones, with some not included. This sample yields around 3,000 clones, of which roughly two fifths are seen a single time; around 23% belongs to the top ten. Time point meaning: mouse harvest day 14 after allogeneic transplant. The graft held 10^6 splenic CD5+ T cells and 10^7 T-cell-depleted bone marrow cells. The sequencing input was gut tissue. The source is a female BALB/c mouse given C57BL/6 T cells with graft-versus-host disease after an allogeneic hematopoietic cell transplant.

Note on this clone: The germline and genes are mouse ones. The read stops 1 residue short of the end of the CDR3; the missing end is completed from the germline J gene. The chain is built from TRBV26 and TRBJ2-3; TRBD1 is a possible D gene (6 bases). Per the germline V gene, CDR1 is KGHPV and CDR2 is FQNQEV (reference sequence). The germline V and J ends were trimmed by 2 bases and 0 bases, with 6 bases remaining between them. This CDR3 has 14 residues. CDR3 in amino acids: CASSLGQSAETLYF. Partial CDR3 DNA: TGTGCCAGCAGTCTGGGACAGAGTGCAGAAACGCTGTAT.

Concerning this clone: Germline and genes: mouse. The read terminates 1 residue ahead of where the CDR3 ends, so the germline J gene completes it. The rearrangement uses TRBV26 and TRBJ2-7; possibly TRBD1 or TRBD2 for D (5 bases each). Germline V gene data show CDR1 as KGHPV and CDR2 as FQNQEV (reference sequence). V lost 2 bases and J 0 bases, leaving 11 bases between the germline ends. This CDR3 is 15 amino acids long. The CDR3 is CASSLRRGSSYEQYF. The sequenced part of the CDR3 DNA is TGTGCCAGCAGTCTGAGACGGGGGAGCTCCTATGAACAGTAC.

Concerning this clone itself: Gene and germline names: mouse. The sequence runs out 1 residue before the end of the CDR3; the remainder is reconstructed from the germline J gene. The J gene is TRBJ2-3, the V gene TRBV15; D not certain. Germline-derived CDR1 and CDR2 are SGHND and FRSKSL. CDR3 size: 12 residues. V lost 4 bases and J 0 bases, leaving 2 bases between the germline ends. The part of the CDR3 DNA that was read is TGTGCCAGCAGTTCTAGTGCAGAAACGCTGTAT. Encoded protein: CASSSSAETLY. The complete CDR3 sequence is CASSSSAETLYF.

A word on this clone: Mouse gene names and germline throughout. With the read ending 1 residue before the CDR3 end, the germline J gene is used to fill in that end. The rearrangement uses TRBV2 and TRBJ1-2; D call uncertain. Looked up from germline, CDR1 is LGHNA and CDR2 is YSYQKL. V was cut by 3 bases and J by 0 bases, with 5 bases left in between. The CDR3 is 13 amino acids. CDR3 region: CASSQGANSDYTF. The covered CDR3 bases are TGTGCCAGCAGCCAGGGTGCAAACTCCGACTACACC.

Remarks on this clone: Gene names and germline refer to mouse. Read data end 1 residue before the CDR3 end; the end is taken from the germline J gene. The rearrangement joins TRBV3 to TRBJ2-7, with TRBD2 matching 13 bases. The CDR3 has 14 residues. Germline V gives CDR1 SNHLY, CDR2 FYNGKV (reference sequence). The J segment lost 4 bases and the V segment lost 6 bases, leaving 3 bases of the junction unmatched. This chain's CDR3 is CASSRTGGAYEQYF. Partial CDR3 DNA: TGTGCCAGCAGTCGGACTGGGGGGGCTTATGAACAGTAC.

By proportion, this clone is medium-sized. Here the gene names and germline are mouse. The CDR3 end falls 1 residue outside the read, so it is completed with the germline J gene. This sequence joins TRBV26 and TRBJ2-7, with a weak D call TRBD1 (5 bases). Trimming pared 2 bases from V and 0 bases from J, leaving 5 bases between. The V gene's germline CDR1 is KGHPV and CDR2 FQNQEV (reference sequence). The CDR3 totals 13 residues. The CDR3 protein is CASSLRGSYEQYF. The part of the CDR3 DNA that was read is TGTGCCAGCAGTCTGAGGGGCTCCTATGAACAGTAC.

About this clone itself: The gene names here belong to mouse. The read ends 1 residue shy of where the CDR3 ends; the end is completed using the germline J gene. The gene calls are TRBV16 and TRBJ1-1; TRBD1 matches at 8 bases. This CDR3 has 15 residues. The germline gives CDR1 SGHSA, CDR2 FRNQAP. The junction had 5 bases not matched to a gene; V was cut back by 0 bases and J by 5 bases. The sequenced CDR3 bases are TGTGCAAGCAGCTTAGACGGCAGGGGGCCTACAGAAGTCTTC. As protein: CASSLDGRGPTEVF. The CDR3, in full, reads CASSLDGRGPTEVFF.

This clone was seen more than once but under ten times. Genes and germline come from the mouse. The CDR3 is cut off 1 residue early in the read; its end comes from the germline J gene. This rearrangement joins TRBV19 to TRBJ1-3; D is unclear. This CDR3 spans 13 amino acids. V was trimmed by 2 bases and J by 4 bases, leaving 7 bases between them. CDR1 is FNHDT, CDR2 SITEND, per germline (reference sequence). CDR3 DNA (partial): TGTGCCAGCAGTATGGGGAGGGGAAATACGCTCTAT. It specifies CASSMGRGNTLY. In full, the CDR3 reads CASSMGRGNTLYF.

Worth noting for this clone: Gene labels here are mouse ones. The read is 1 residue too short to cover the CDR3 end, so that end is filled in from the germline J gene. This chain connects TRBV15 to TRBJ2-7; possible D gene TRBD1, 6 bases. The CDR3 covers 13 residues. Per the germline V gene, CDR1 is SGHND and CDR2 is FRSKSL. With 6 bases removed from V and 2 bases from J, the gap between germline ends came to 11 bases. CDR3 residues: CASSRDKTYEQYF. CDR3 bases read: TGTGCCAGCAGCCGGGACAAAACCTATGAACAGTAC.

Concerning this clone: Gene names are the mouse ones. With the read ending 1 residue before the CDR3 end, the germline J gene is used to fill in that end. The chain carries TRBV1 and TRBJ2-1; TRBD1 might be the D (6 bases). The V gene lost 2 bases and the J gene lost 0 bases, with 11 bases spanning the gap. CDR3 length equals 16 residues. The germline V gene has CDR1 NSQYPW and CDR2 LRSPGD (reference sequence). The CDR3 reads CTCSARKGVNYAEQFF. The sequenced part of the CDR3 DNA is TGCACCTGCAGTGCACGGAAGGGGGTTAACTATGCTGAGCAGTTC.

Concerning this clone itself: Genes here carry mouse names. The CDR3 protein is CASSLTGGSSETLYF. The CDR3 DNA, read in part, is TGTGCCAGCAGTCTCACTGGGGGGTCTTCAGAAACGCTGTAT. The genes are TRBV26 and TRBJ2-3; TRBD2 matches at 9 bases. The read ends 1 residue shy of where the CDR3 ends; the end is completed using the germline J gene. CDR1 and CDR2 from the germline V gene are KGHPV and FQNQEV (reference sequence). CDR3 size: 15 residues. V lost 3 bases, J lost 4 bases, and 5 bases stayed unmatched.

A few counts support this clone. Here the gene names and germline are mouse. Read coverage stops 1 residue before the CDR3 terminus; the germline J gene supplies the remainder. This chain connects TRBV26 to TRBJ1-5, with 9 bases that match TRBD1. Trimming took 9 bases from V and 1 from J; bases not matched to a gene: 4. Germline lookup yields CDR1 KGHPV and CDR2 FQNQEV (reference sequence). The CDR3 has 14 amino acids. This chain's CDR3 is CASGTGRNNQAPLF. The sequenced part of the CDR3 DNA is TGTGCCAGTGGGACAGGGAGGAACAACCAGGCTCCGCTT.

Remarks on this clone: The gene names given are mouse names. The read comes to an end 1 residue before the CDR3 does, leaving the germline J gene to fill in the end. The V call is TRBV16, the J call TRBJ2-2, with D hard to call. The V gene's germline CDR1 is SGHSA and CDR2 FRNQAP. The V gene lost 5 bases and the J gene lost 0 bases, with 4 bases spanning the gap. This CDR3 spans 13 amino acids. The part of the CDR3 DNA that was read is TGTGCAAGCAGCCCGGCAAACACCGGGCAGCTCTAC. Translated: CASSPANTGQLY. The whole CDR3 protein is CASSPANTGQLYF.

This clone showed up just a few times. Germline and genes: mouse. CDR3 DNA (partial): TGTGCCAGCAGTCTCAGTGCAAACACAGAAGTCTTC. It translates to CASSLSANTEVF. The complete CDR3 protein is CASSLSANTEVFF. The V call is TRBV26, the J call TRBJ1-1; D gene uncertain. The CDR3 end lies 1 residue beyond the end of the read and is filled in from the germline J gene. The CDR3 has 13 amino acids. Germline CDR1 KGHPV, CDR2 FQNQEV (reference sequence). Between the trimmed V and J ends, which lost 3 bases and 0 bases, there was a span of 5 bases.

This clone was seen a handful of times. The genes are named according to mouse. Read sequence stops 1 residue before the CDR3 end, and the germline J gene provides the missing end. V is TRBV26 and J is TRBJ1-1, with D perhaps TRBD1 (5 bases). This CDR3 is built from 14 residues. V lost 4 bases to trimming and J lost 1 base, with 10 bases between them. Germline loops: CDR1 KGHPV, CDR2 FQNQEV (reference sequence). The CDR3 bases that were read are TGTGCCAGCAGTCCCCACAGGAGAAACACAGAAGTCTTC. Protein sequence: CASSPHRRNTEVF. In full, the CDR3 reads CASSPHRRNTEVFF.

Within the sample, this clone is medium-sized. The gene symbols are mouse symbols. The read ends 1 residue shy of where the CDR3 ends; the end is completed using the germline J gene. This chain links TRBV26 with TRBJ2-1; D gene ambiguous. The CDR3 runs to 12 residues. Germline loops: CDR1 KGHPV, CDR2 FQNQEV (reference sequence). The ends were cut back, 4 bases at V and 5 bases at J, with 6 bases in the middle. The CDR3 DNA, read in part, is TGTGCCAGCAGTCGGCAGAATGCTGAGCAGTTC. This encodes CASSRQNAEQF. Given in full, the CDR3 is CASSRQNAEQFF.

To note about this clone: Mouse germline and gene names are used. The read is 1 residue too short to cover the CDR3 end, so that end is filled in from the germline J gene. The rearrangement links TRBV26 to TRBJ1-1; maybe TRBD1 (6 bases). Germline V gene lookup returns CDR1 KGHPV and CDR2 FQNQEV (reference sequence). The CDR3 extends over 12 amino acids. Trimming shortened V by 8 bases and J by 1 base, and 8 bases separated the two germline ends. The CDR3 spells CASAGQNTEVFF. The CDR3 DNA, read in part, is TGTGCCAGCGCGGGACAAAACACAGAAGTCTTC.

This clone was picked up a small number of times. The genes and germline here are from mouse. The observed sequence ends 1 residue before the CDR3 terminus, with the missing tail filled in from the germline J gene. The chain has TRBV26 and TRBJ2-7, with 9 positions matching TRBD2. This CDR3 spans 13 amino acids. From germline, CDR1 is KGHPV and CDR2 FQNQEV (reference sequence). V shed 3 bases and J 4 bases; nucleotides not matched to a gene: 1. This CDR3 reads CASSLTGGYEQYF. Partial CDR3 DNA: TGTGCCAGCAGTCTCACTGGGGGGTATGAACAGTAC. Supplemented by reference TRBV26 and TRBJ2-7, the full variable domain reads NSKVIQTPRYLVKGQGQKAKMRCIPEKGHPVVFWYQQNKNNEFKFLINFQNQEVLQQIDMTEKRFSAECPSNSPCSLEIQSSEAGDSALYLCASSLTGGYEQYFGPGTRLTVL.

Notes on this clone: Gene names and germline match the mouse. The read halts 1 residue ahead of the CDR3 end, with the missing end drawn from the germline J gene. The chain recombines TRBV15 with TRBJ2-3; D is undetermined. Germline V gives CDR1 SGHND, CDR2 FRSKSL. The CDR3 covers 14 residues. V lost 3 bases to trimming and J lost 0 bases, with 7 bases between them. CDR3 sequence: CASSFGPSAETLYF. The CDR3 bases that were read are TGTGCCAGCAGTTTTGGACCTAGTGCAGAAACGCTGTAT.

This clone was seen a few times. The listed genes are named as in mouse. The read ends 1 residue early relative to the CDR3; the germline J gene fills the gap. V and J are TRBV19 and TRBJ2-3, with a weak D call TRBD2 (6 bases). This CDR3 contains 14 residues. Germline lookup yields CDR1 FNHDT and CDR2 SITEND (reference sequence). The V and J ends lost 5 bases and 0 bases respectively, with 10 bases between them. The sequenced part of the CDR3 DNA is TGTGCCAGCAGGCCTGGGGCTAGTGCAGAAACGCTGTAT. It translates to CASRPGASAETLY. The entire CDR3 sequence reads CASRPGASAETLYF.

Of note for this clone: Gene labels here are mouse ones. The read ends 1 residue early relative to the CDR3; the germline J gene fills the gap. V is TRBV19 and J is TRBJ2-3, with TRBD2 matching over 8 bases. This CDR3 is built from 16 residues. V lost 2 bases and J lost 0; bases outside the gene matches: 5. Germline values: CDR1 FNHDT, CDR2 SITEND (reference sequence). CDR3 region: CASSILGGTSAETLYF. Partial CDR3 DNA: TGTGCCAGCAGTATCCTGGGGGGCACTAGTGCAGAAACGCTGTAT.

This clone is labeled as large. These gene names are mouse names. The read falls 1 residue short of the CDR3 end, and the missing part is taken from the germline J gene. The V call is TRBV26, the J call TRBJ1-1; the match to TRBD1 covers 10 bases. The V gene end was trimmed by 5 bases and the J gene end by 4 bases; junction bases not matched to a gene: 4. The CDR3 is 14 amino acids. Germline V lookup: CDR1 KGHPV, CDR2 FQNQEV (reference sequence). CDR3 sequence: CASSDRGRATEVFF. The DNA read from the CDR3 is TGTGCCAGCAGTGACAGGGGGCGGGCCACAGAAGTCTTC.

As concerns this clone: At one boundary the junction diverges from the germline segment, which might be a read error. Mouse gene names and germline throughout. The CDR3 region is CASSDSGGTQYF. CDR3 bases read: TGTGCCAGCAGTGATAGTGGGGGCACCCAGTAC. The chain links TRBV13-2 to TRBJ2-5; tentative D call: TRBD2 (6 bases). Read coverage stops 1 residue before the CDR3 terminus; the germline J gene supplies the remainder. Looked up from germline, CDR1 is NNHNN and CDR2 is SYGAGS (reference sequence). CDR3 length equals 12 residues.

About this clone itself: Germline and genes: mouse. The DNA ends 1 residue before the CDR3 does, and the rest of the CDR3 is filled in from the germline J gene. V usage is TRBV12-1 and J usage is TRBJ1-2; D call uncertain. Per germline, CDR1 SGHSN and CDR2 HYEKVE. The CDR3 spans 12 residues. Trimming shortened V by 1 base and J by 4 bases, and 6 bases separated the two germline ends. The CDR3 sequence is CASSLERSDYTF. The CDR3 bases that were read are TGTGCCAGCTCTCTAGAGCGCTCCGACTACACC.